The clone carrying this T cell receptor (beta chain) was observed a handful of times. The antigen is undetermined. These data come from a study of OX40 agonist ivuxolimab in advanced cancers. Study details: A male proportion of just over 80% was recorded, with mean age approximately 57 years and range 23 to 79. Study-level points and caveats: Within 6 weeks, CD4+ and CD8+ blood T cells expanded clonally at 0.1 to 3.0 mg/kg.

The assay was immunoSEQ multiplex PCR, and TCRdb's table has in-frame clones only and misses some. The sample shows just under 20,000 clones, roughly 84% of them seen only once. The starting material was CD4+ or CD8+ T cells sorted from blood, obtained in a trial of the OX40 agonist ivuxolimab. This clonotype originated in an adult with an advanced solid tumor such as melanoma, head and neck, liver or kidney cancer.

CDR3 DNA sequence: TGTGCCAGCAGTCCGTGGACAGGGGGCGTTCTAGCCAAAAACATTCAGTACTTC. It encodes CASSPWTGGVLAKNIQYF. The chain combines TRBV27 with TRBJ2-4; 11 positions match TRBD1. The V gene's germline CDR1 is MNHEY and CDR2 SMNVEV (reference sequence). V lost 5 bases, J lost 0 bases, and 9 bases stayed unmatched. This CDR3 region has 18 residues.